This TCR beta chain is from a study of shared clonotypes between healthy human individuals (TCRdb year 2020). For the study in its entirety: The cohort included three men and a couple of women between 18 and 49 years of age. For each donor, CD4 naive and CD4 memory were each given three plates, CD8 naive was given two plates, and CD8 memory was given one plate. The study deeply sequenced blood TCR repertoires of about five healthy adults to estimate repertoire size and the extent of clonotype sharing between individuals. Libraries were prepared and TCR repertoires were sequenced by different laboratories using diverse techniques, in order to increase sequencing depth and limit assay-specific biases. Each donor's leukapheresis produced roughly between roughly 0.85 and 10 billion PBMCs. On the study overall, not on this receptor specifically: Naive subsets generally had larger estimated clonotype richness than memory subsets. Pairwise subsampling led to the expectation that sequencing depth would affect the degree of clonotype sharing among donors. Higher generation probabilities were observed for clonotypes shared by all four sorted-subset donors than for non-shared clonotypes. Incomplete sequencing was indicated by rarefaction of sorted-subset datasets, despite the large sequencing depth. Sampling was restricted to blood, and TCR repertoires in tissues likely differ from the TCR repertoires found in blood. About 5% of naive CD4, around 3.6% of naive CD8, 2.3% of memory CD4, and around 0.42% of memory CD8 clonotypes were shared across several donors. The small number of donors limited the genetic and exposure-history diversity represented.

The CDR3 numbers 14 residues from cysteine through phenylalanine. The read is trimmed to its CDR3 DNA, 42 bases read in frame from base 1. The germline V gene sets CDR1 to SGHRS and CDR2 to YFSETQ. V is pared back by 1 base and J by 3 bases, with 9 bases lying between the germline termini. With respect to this clone: Its antigen specificity is not known. No quality values exist for individual bases; no much larger clone is one base distant. The identical CDR3 is also encoded by other nucleotide sequences in the sample.

Using the deep immunoSEQ assay, TCR CDR3 regions were amplified from genomic DNA by multiplex PCR. For each cell subset, the extracted genomic DNA was distributed evenly across all wells of several immunoSEQ 96-well plates, and each plate served as one replicate. For sorted subsets, about 200 ng genomic DNA, equal to 25,000 to 35,000 T cell genomes, was loaded into each replicate PCR. The purified libraries were quantified using a Qubit 3.0 fluorometer, sized with a Bioanalyzer 2100, and then quantified again using the KAPA Library Quantification kit. Each immunoSEQ 96-well plate was sequenced on its own single-read 150-cycle Illumina NextSeq 550 flow cell. Concerning the study's data processing: Because the immunoSEQ output held only junctional sequences and lacked quality scores, the filtering could not match the filtering applied to full-length reads. Sequences were annotated with PyIR, a Python wrapper for IgBLAST v1.9, and V/J genes and CDR3 were assigned using IMGT germline references. Reads with weak V/J assignments (E-value above 1e-6), missing CDR3, stop codons, out-of-frame junctions, or ambiguous translated residues were removed. V3J clonotypes were defined by identical inferred V gene, J gene, and CDR3 amino acid sequence. To compute the percentage overlap between repertoires, the number of shared unique clonotypes was divided by the size of the smaller repertoire. Richness of each repertoire was evaluated using RTK rarefaction, the Chao1 estimator, and Recon v2.1 estimates of unobserved clonotypes. Generation probabilities were computed with OLGA for all TCRbeta clonotypes obtained by the gDNA method from a few donors. The table comes from immuneACCESS by way of TCRdb, which keeps in-frame sequences with V and J called. Part of the clones is missing from these tables; in studies checked, under half for an unresolved V gene and the rest for unknown reasons. V and J calls and clone size are given by that table; D and trimming were obtained from the DNA. The sample includes over 1.5 million clones, with around 98% observed a single time. About 0.45% of the sample is in the top ten clones.

The donors were healthy, HIV-negative adults with no recently reported acute infections or vaccinations. Only Caucasian adults living in Nashville, Tennessee, USA were represented among the donors. Magnetic negative selection was used to enrich CD4+ T cells, after which naive cells were positively selected on CD45RA and the negative fraction became the memory subset. Blood was collected by leukapheresis, and PBMCs were isolated by Ficoll-Histopaque density gradient centrifugation and then cryopreserved in liquid nitrogen vapor phase. Analytical flow cytometry was used to check the purity and quantity of each magnetically sorted T cell population. Genomic DNA was isolated from each sorted fraction and quantified by UV absorbance on a Nanodrop 2000c.

Recombination joined TRBV5-1 with TRBJ2-3, with a tentative D gene TRBD2 over 5 matching bases. The sequence was obtained from a man aged 25-40 years in good health. Sequencing input: naive CD4+ T cells sorted from blood. Taken with the paper, the label for cell subset or site translates to: CD45RA+ positively selected. The nucleotide sequence reads as follows: TGCGCCAGCAGCTTGCCGAGCGGAACAGATACGCAGTATTTT. This codes for CASSLPSGTDTQYF.